Here is one T cell receptor (beta chain) with its context. The sample originates from a study of blood T cell repertoires in COVID-19. Study details: Sources were T cells, B-cell-depleted T cells, or PBMCs; the material itself was cDNA or gDNA.

Original data processing: Reference gene primer amplification yielded estimated nucleated cell counts. Here immunoSEQ multiplex PCR was the method, and the copy in TCRdb shows in-frame clones only, minus some. Clonal size and the V and J genes are those of that table, whereas D and trimming came from the DNA. The sample records hundreds of thousands of clones, around 91% being singletons. Germline V CDR1 and CDR2: SEHNR, FQNEAQ (reference sequence). The V and J ends lost 5 bases and 2 bases respectively, with 17 bases between them. The CDR3 is made up of 16 amino acids. Sequencing was performed on peripheral blood. J is TRBJ2-3 and V is TRBV7-9; D not certain. This receptor was obtained from a woman aged 18-35 years who had recovered from COVID-19. CDR3 nucleotides: TGTGCCAGCAGCCCCCGAGATCGGCGGTACACAGATACGCAGTATTTT. Translating it yields CASSPRDRRYTDTQYF. Using reference TRBV7-9 and TRBJ2-3 for the parts outside the CDR3, the full variable domain is DTGVSQNPRHKITKRGQNVTFRCDPISEHNRLYWYRQTLGQGPEFLTYFQNEAQLEKSRLLSDRFSAERPKGSFSTLEIQRTEQGDSAMYLCASSPRDRRYTDTQYFGPGTRLTVL.